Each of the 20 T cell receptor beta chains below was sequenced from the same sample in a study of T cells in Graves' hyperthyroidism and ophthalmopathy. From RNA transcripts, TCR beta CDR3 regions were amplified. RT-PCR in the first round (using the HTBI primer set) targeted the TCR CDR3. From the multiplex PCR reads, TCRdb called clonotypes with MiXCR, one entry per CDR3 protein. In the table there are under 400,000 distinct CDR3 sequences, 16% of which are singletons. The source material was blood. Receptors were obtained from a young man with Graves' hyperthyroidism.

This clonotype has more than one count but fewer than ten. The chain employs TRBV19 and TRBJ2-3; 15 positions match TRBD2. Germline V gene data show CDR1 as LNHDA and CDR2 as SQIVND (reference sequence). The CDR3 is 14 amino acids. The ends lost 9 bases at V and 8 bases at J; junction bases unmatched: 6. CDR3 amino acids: CASRGLAGGGTQYF. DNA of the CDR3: TGTGCCAGCAGGGGACTAGCGGGAGGTGGTACGCAGTATTTT. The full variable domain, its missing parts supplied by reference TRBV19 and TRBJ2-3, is DGGITQSPKYLFRKEGQNVTLSCEQNLNHDAMYWYRQDPGQGLRLIYYSQIVNDFQKGDIAEGYSVSREKKESFPLTVTSAQKNPTAFYLCASRGLAGGGTQYFGPGTRLTVL.

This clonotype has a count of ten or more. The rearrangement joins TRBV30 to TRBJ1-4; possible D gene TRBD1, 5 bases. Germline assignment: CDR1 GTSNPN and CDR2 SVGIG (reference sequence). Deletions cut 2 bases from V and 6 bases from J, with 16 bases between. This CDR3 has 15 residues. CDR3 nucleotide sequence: TGTGCCTGGAGTCCGCGACGGGAAGGGGATGAAAAACTGTTTTTT. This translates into CAWSPRREGDEKLFF.

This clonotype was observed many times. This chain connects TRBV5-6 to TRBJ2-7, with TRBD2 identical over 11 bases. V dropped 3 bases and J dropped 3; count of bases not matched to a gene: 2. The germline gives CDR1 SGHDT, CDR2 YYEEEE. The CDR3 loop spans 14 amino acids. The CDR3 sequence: CASSSGTSGYEQYF. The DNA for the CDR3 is TGTGCCAGCAGCTCCGGGACTAGCGGCTACGAGCAGTACTTC.

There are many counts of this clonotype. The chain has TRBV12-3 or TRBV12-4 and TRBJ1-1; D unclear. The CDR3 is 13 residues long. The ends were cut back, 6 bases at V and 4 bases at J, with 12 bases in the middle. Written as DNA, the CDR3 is TGTGCCAGCAGGCGCCGGAGACCCACTGAAGCTTTCTTT. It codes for CASRRRRPTEAFF.

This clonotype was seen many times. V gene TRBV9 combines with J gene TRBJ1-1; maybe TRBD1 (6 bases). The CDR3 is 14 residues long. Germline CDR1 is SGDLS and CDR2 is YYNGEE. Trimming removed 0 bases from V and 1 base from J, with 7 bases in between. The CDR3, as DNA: TGTGCCAGCAGCGTAGGACAGGCGAACACTGAAGCTTTCTTT. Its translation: CASSVGQANTEAFF.

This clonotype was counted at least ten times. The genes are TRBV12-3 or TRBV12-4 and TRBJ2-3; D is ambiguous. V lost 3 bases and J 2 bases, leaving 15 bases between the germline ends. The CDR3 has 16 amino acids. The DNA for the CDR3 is TGTGCCAGCAGTTTCGGTACGTTTGGAACCACAGATACGCAGTATTTT. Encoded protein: CASSFGTFGTTDTQYF.

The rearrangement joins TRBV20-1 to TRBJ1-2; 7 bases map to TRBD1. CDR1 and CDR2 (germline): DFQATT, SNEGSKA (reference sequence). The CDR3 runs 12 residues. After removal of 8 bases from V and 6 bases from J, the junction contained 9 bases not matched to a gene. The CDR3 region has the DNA TGCAGTCCCAGGGGGGGGATCGATGGCTACACCTTC. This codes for CSPRGGIDGYTF.

CDR3 residues: CASSLGRGKSEAFF. In DNA, the CDR3 is TGTGCCAGCAGCTTAGGTAGGGGCAAGAGTGAAGCTTTCTTT. The chain carries TRBV7-9 and TRBJ1-1, with a tentative D call TRBD1 (5 bases). There are 14 residues in the CDR3. Between the trimmed V and J ends, which lost 1 base and 7 bases, there was a span of 13 bases. Per germline, CDR1 SEHNR and CDR2 FQNEAQ (reference sequence).

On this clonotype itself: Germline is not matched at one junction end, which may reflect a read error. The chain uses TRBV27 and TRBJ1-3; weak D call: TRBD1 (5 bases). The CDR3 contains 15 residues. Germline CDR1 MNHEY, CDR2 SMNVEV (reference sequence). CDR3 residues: CASSLQGYSGDTIYF. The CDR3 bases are TGTGCCAGCAGTTTACAGGGATACTCTGGAGACACCATATATTTT.

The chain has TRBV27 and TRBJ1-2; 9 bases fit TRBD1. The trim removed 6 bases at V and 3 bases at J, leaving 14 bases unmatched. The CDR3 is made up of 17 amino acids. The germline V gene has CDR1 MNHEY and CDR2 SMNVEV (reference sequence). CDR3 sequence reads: CASRTGTGNLHYYGYTF. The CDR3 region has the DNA TGTGCCAGCAGGACCGGGACAGGGAACCTGCATTACTATGGCTACACCTTC.

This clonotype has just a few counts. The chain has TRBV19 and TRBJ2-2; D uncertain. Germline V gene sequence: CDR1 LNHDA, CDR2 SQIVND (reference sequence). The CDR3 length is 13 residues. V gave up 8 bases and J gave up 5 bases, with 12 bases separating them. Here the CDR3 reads CASGSHGTGELFF. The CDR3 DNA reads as TGTGCCAGTGGGTCCCATGGAACCGGGGAGCTGTTTTTT.

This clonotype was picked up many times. CDR3 coding DNA: TGTGCCAGCAGTGAACGGAAGAACACTGAAGCTTTCTTT. Its translation: CASSERKNTEAFF. This chain links TRBV2 with TRBJ1-1, with D uncertain. The germline gives CDR1 SNHLY, CDR2 FYNNEI. The CDR3 spans 13 residues. V lost 2 bases and J lost 1, with 5 bases in between.

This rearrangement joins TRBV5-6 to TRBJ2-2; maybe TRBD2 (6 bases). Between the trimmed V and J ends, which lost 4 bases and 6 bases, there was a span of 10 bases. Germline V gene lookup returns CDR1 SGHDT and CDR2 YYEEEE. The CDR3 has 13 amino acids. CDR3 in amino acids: CASSPSGAGELFF. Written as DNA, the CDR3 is TGTGCCAGCAGCCCATCGGGGGCCGGGGAGCTGTTTTTT.

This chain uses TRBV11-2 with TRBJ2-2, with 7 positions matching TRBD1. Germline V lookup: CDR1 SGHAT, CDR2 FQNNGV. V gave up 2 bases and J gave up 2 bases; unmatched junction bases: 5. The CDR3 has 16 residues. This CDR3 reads CASSLFTGVNTGELFF. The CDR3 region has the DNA TGTGCCAGCAGCTTATTCACAGGGGTCAACACCGGGGAGCTGTTTTTT.

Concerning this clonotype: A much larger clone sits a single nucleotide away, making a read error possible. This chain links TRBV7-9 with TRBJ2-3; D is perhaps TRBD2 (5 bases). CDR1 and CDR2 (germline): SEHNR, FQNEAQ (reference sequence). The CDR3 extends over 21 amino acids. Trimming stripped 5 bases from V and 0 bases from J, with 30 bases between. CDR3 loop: CASSLGRVRNNGETSTDTQYF. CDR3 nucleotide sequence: TGTGCCAGCAGCCTTGGTCGGGTCAGGAACAACGGGGAAACTAGCACAGATACGCAGTATTTT.

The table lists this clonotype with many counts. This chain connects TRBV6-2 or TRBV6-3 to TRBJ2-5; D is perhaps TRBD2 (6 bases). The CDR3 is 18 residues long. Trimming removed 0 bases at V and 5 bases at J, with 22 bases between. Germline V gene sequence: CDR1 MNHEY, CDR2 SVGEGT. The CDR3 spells CASSYSRIAVPSRETQYF. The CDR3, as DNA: TGTGCCAGCAGTTACTCGAGAATAGCGGTACCGTCTAGGGAGACCCAGTACTTC.

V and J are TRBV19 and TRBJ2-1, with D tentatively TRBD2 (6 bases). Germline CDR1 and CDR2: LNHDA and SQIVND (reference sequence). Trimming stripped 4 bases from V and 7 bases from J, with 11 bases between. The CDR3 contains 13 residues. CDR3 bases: TGTGCCAGTAGTAGGGGACTTGAAAATGAGCAGTTCTTC. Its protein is CASSRGLENEQFF.

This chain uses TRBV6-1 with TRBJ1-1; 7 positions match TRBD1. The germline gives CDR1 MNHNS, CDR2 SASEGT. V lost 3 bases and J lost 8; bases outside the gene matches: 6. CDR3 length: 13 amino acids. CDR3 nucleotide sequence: TGTGCCAGCAGTGACAGAGGGGGCGCGGAAGCTTTCTTT. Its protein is CASSDRGGAEAFF.

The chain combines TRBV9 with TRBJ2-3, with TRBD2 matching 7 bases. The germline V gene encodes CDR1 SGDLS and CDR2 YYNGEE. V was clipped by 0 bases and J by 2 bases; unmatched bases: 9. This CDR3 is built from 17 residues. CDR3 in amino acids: CASSVGGGSGNTDTQYF. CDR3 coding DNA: TGTGCCAGCAGCGTAGGGGGAGGGAGCGGGAACACAGATACGCAGTATTTT.

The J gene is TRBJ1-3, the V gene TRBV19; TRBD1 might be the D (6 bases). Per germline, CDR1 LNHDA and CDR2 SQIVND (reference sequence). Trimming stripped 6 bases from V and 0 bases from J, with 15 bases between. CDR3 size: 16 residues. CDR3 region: CASSVGGQLSGNTIYF. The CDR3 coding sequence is TGTGCCAGTAGCGTGGGAGGACAGCTCTCTGGAAACACCATATATTTT. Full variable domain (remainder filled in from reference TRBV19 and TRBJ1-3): DGGITQSPKYLFRKEGQNVTLSCEQNLNHDAMYWYRQDPGQGLRLIYYSQIVNDFQKGDIAEGYSVSREKKESFPLTVTSAQKNPTAFYLCASSVGGQLSGNTIYFGEGSWLTVV.